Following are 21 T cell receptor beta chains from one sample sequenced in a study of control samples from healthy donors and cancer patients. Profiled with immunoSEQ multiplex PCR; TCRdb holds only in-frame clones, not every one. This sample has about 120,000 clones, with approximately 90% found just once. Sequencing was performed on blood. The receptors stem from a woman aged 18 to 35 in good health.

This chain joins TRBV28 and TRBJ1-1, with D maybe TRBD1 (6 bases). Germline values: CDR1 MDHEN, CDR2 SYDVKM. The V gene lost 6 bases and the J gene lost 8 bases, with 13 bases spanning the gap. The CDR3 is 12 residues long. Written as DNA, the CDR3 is TGTGCCAGCAGGCTCGACAGGCGGGAAGCTTTCTTT. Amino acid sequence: CASRLDRREAFF.

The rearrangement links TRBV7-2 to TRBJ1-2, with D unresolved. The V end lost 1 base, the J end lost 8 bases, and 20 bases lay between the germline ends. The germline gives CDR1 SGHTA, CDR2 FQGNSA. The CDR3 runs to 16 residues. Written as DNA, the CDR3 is TGTGCCAGCAGCTTAGAATTGACGGCAGGAGTCGGCGGCTACACCTTC. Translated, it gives CASSLELTAGVGGYTF.

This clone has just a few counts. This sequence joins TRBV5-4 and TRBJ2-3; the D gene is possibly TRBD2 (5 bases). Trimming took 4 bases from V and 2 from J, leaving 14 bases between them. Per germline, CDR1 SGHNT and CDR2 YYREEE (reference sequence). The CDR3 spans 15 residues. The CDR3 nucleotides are TGTGCCAGCAGCCACCGGATGAGGGACACAGATACGCAGTATTTT. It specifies CASSHRMRDTDTQYF.

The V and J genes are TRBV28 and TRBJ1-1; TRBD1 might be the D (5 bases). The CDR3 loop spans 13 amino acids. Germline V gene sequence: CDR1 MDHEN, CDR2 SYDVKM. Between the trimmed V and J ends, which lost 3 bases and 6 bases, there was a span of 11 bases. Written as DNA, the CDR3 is TGTGCCAGCAGTTTCTTACAGGAGGCTGAAGCTTTCTTT. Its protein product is CASSFLQEAEAFF.

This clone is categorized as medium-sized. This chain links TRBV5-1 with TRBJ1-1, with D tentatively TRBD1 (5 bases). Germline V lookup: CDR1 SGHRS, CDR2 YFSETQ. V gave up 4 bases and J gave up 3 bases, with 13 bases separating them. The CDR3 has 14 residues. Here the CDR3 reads CASSRAVGDTEAFF. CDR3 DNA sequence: TGCGCCAGCAGCAGGGCCGTGGGGGACACTGAAGCTTTCTTT.

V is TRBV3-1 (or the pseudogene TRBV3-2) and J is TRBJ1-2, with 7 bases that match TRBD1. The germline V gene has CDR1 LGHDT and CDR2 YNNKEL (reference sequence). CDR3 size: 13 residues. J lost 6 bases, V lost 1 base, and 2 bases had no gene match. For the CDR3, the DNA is TGTGCCAGCAGCCAAGTTACAGGGGATGGCTACACCTTC. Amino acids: CASSQVTGDGYTF.

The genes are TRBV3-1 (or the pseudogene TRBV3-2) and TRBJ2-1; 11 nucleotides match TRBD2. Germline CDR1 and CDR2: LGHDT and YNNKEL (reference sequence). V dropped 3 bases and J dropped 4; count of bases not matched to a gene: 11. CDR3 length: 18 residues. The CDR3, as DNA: TGTGCCAGCAGCCAGGGTCTCCCCGGGACTAGCGGATACAATGAGCAGTTCTTC. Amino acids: CASSQGLPGTSGYNEQFF.

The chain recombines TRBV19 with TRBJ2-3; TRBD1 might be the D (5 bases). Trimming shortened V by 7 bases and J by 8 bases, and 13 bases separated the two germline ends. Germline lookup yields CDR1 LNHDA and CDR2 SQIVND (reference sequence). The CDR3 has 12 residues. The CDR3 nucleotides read TGTGCCAGTACCTCATTAAGGGGTACGCAGTATTTT. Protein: CASTSLRGTQYF.

CDR3 sequence: CASSLSLAGDQETQYF. CDR3 in DNA: TGTGCCAGCAGCTTATCGTTAGCGGGGGACCAAGAGACCCAGTACTTC. The V and J genes are TRBV7-9 and TRBJ2-5; 9 bases agree with TRBD2. Per the germline V gene, CDR1 is SEHNR and CDR2 is FQNEAQ (reference sequence). This CDR3 comprises 16 residues. The V segment lost 2 bases and the J segment 0 bases; nucleotides outside the gene matches: 4.

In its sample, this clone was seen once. The CDR3 is CASSQIGRQPNTGELFF. The CDR3 DNA reads as TGTGCCAGCAGCCAAATTGGTAGACAGCCGAACACCGGGGAGCTGTTTTTT. This rearrangement joins TRBV14 to TRBJ2-2, with D possibly matching TRBD1 (5 bases). The CDR3 is 17 amino acids. Per the germline V gene, CDR1 is SGHDN and CDR2 is FVKESK. Trimming removed 2 bases from V and 0 bases from J, with 13 bases in between.

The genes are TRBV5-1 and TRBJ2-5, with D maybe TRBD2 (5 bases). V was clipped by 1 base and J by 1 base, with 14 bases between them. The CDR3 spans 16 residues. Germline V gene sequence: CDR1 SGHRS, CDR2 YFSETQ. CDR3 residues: CASSLFGGLTQETQYF. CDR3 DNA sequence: TGCGCCAGCAGCTTGTTTGGAGGATTGACCCAAGAGACCCAGTACTTC.

The CDR3 DNA reads TGCAGCGTCGTGGGGATAGCGGAAGGCTACAATGAGCAGTTCTTC. It yields the protein CSVVGIAEGYNEQFF. This chain links TRBV29-1 with TRBJ2-1; TRBD2 is a possible D gene (6 bases). This CDR3 has 15 residues. CDR1 and CDR2 (germline): SQVTM, ANQGSEA. Deletions cut 6 bases from V and 3 bases from J, with 18 bases between.

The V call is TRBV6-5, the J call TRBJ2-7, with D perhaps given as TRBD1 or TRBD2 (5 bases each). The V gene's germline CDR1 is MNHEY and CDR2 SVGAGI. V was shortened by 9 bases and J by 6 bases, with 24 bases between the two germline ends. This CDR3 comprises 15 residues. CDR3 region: CASNKPGTQAGEQYF. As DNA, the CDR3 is TGTGCCAGTAATAAACCCGGGACCCAGGCGGGCGAGCAGTACTTC.

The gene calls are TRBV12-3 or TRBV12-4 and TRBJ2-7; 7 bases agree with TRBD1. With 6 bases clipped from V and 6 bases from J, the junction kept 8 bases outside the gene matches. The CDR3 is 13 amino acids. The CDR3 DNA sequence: TGTGCCAGCAGATACCGGGACAGACGCGAGCAGTACTTC. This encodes CASRYRDRREQYF.

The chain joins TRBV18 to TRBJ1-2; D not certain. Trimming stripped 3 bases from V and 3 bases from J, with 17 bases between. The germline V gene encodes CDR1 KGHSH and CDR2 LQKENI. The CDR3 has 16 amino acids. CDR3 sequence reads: CASSPWARSKDYGYTF. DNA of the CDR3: TGTGCCAGCTCACCGTGGGCGCGGTCGAAGGACTATGGCTACACCTTC.

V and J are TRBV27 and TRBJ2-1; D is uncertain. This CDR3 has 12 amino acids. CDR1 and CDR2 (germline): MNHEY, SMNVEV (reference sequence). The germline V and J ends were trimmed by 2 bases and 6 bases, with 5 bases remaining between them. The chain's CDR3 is CASSLNPNEQFF. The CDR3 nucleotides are TGTGCCAGCAGTTTAAACCCCAATGAGCAGTTCTTC.

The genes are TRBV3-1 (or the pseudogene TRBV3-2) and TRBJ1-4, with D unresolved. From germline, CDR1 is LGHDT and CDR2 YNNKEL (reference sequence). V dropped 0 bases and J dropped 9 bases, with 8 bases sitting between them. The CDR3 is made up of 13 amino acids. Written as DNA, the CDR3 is TGTGCCAGCAGCCAAGAAGAGACCCAAAAACTGTTTTTT. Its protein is CASSQEETQKLFF.

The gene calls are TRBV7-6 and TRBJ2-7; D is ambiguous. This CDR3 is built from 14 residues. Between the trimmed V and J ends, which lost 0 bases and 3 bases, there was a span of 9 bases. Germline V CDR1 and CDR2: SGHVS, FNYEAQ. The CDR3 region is CASSLAGGNYEQYF. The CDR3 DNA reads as TGTGCCAGCAGCTTAGCGGGTGGTAACTACGAGCAGTACTTC.

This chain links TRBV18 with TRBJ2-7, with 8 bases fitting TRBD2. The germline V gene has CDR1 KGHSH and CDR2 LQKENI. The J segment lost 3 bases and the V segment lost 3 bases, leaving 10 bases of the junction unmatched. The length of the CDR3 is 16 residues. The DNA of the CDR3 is TGTGCCAGCTCACCCGTGGGAGCGGGAGCCCTCTACGAGCAGTACTTC. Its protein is CASSPVGAGALYEQYF.

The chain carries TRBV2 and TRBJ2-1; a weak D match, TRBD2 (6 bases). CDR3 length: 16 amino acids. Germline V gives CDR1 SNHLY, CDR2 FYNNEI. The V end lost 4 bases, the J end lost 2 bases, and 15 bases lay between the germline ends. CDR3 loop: CASSVRAGLTYNEQFF. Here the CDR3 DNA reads TGTGCCAGCAGTGTACGAGCGGGCCTAACCTACAATGAGCAGTTCTTC.

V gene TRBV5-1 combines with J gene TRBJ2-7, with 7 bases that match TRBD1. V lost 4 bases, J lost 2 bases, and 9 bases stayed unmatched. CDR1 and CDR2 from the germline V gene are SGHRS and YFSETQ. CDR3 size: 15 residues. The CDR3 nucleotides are TGCGCCAGCAGCGACCCGACAGGGTCCCCCTACGAGCAGTACTTC. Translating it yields CASSDPTGSPYEQYF.